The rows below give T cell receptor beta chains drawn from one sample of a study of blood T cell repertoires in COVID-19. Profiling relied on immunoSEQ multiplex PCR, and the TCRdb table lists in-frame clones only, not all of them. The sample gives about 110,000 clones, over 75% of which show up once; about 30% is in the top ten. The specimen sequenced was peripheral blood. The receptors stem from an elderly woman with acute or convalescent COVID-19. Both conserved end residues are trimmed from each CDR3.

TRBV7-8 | ASSLKLEVGAF
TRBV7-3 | ASSLSGTATSYEQY
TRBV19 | ASSIDLSREQF
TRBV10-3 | AIMPASGDYEQY
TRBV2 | ASKLRSGHSGANVLT
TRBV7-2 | ASSLPSHEQY
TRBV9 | ASSQTATYNYGYT
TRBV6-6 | ASSYMGSGGDTQY
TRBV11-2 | ASSSATGGWEQY
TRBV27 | ASRGLQGVGEAF
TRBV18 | ASSPSGVSNQPQH